This T cell receptor beta chain appears in the sequencing data of a study of control samples from healthy donors and cancer patients. V was trimmed by 3 bases and J by 7 bases, leaving 12 bases between them. The CDR3 runs to 14 residues. Germline loops: CDR1 SNHLY, CDR2 FYNNEI. Sequenced by immunoSEQ multiplex PCR; TCRdb stores in-frame clones only, minus some. Among about 95,000 clones listed, about 82% were seen once. The source of this sequence is a man younger than 45 in good health. The V gene is TRBV2, the J gene TRBJ2-2; D uncertain. Material: blood. The CDR3 protein is CASSDQPGFGELFF. The CDR3 DNA sequence: TGTGCCAGCAGTGATCAACCCGGGTTCGGGGAGCTGTTTTTT.